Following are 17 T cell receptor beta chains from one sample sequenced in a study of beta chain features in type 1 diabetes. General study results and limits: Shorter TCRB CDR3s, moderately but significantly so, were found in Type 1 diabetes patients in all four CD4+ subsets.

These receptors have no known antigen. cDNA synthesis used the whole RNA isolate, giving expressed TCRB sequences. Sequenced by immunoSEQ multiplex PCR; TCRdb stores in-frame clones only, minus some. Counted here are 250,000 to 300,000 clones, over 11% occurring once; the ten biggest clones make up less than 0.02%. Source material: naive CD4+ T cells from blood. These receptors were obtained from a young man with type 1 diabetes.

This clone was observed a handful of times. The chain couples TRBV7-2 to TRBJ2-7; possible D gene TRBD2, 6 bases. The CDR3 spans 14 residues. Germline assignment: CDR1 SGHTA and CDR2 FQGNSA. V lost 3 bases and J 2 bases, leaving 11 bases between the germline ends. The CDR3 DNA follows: TGTGCCAGCAGCTTGGGGACTCAAACCTACGAGCAGTACTTC. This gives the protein CASSLGTQTYEQYF.

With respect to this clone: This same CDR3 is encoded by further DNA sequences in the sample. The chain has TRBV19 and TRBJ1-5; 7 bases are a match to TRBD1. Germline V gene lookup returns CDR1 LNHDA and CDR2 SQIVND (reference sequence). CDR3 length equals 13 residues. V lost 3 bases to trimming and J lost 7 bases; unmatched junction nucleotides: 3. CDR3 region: CASSIDRDQPQHF. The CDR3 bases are TGTGCCAGTAGTATTGACAGGGACCAGCCCCAGCATTTT. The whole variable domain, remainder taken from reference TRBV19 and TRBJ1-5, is DGGITQSPKYLFRKEGQNVTLSCEQNLNHDAMYWYRQDPGQGLRLIYYSQIVNDFQKGDIAEGYSVSREKKESFPLTVTSAQKNPTAFYLCASSIDRDQPQHFGDGTRLSIL.

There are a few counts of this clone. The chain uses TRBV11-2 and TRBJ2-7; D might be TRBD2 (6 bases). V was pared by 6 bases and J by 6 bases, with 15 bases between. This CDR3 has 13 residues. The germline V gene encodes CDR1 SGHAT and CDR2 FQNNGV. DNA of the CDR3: TGTGCCAGCAGTGGCGTGGGGGGAGGCGAGCAGTACTTC. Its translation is CASSGVGGGEQYF.

The CDR3 is CAWSVGGSYGYTF. CDR3 coding DNA: TGTGCCTGGAGTGTAGGGGGATCCTATGGCTACACCTTC. The V call is TRBV30, the J call TRBJ1-2; weak D call: TRBD1 (6 bases). Germline CDR1 is GTSNPN and CDR2 is SVGIG (reference sequence). Trimming took off 0 bases at V and 4 bases at J, with 9 bases between the two ends. The CDR3 spans 13 residues. The variable domain in full, with the rest retrieved from reference TRBV30 and TRBJ1-2, is SQTIHQWPATLVQPVGSPLSLECTVEGTSNPNLYWYRQAAGRGLQLLFYSVGIGQISSEVPQNLSASRPQDRQFILSSKKLLLSDSGFYLCAWSVGGSYGYTFGSGTRLTVV.

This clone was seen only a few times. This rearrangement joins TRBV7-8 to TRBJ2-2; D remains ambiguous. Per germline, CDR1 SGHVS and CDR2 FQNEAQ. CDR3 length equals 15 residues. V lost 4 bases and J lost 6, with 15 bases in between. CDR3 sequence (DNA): TGTGCCAGCAGCTCGCGGCACTCAGTGTCCGGGGAGCTGTTTTTT. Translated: CASSSRHSVSGELFF. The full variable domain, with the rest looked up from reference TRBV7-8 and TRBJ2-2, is GAGVSQSPRYKVAKRGQDVALRCDPISGHVSLFWYQQALGQGPEFLTYFQNEAQLDKSGLPSDRFFAERPEGSVSTLKIQRTQQEDSAVYLCASSSRHSVSGELFFGEGSRLTVL.

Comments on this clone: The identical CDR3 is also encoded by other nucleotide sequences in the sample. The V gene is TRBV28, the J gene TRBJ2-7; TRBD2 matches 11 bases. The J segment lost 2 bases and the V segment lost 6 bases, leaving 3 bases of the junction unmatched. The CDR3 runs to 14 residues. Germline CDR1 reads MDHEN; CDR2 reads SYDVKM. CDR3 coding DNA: TGTGCCAGCAGACCTAGCGGGAGGACCTACGAGCAGTACTTC. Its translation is CASRPSGRTYEQYF.

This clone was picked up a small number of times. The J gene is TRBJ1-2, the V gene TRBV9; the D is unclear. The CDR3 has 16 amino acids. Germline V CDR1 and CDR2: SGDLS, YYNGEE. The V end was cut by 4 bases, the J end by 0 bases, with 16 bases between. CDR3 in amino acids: CASSPQARFTNYGYTF. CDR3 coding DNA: TGTGCCAGCAGCCCCCAGGCACGTTTTACTAACTATGGCTACACCTTC.

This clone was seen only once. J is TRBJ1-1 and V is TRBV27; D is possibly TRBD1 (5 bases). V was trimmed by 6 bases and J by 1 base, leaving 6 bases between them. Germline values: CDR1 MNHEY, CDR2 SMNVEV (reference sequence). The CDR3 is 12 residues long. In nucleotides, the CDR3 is TGTGCCAGCAGGACAGAGAACACTGAAGCTTTCTTT. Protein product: CASRTENTEAFF.

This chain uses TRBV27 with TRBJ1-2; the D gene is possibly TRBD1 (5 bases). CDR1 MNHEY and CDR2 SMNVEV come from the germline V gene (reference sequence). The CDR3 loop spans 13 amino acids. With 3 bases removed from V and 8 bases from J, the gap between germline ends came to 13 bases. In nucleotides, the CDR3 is TGTGCCAGCAGTTTCTCTGGGGGGGACGGCTACACCTTC. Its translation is CASSFSGGDGYTF.

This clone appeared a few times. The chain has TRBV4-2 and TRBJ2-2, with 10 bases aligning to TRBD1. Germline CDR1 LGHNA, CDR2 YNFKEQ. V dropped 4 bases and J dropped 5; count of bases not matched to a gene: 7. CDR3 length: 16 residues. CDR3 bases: TGTGCCAGCAGCCGCAAGAGGGACAGGGGTACCGGGGAGCTGTTTTTT. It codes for CASSRKRDRGTGELFF.

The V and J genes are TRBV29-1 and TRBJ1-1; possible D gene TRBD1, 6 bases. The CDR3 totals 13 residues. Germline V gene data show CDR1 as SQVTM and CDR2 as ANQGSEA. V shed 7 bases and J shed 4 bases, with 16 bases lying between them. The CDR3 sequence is CSGDAGASTEAFF. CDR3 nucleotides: TGCAGCGGCGATGCAGGGGCGAGCACTGAAGCTTTCTTT.

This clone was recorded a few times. CDR3 protein: CASSSQTGPSGNTIYF. DNA for the CDR3: TGCGCCAGCAGCTCCCAGACAGGACCTTCTGGAAACACCATATATTTT. J is TRBJ1-3 and V is TRBV5-1; possibly TRBD1 for D (6 bases). Germline V gene lookup returns CDR1 SGHRS and CDR2 YFSETQ. Trimming stripped 3 bases from V and 1 base from J, with 14 bases between. The CDR3 runs to 16 residues. Full variable domain (rest looked up from reference TRBV5-1 and TRBJ1-3): KAGVTQTPRYLIKTRGQQVTLSCSPISGHRSVSWYQQTPGQGLQFLFEYFSETQRNKGNFPGRFSGRQFSNSRSEMNVSTLELGDSALYLCASSSQTGPSGNTIYFGEGSWLTVV.

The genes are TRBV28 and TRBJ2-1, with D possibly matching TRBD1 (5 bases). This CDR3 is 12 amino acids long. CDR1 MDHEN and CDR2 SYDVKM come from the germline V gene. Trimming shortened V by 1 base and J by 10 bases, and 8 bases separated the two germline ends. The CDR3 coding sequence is TGTGCCAGCAGTTTATCCGCAGGGGAGCAGTTCTTC. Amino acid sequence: CASSLSAGEQFF.

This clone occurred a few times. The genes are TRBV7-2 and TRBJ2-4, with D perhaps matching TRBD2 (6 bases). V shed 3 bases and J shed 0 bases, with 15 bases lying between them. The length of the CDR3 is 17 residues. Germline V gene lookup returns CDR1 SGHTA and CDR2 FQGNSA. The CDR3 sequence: CASSFRGTTLAKNIQYF. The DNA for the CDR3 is TGTGCCAGCAGCTTCCGCGGGACGACCCTAGCCAAAAACATTCAGTACTTC.

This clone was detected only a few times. The CDR3: CASSPPGSKSPYNEQFF. The CDR3 coding sequence is TGTGCCAGTAGTCCCCCTGGGAGTAAAAGTCCCTACAATGAGCAGTTCTTC. This sequence joins TRBV19 and TRBJ2-1, with D tentatively TRBD2 (5 bases). CDR1 and CDR2 from the germline V gene are LNHDA and SQIVND (reference sequence). The CDR3 length is 17 residues. The V and J ends lost 5 bases and 2 bases respectively, with 19 bases between them.

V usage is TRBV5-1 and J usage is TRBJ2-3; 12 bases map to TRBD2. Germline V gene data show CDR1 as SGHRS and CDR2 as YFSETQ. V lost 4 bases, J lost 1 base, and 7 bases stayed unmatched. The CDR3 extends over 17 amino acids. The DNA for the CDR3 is TGCGCCAGCAGCGCAAAGACTAGCGGGAGAGGCACAGATACGCAGTATTTT. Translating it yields CASSAKTSGRGTDTQYF.

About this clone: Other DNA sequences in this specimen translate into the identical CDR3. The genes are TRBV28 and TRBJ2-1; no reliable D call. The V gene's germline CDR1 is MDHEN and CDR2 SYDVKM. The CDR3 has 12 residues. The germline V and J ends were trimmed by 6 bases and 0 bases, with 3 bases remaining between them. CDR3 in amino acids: CASSLSYNEQFF. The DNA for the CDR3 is TGTGCCAGCAGCCTCTCCTACAATGAGCAGTTCTTC.